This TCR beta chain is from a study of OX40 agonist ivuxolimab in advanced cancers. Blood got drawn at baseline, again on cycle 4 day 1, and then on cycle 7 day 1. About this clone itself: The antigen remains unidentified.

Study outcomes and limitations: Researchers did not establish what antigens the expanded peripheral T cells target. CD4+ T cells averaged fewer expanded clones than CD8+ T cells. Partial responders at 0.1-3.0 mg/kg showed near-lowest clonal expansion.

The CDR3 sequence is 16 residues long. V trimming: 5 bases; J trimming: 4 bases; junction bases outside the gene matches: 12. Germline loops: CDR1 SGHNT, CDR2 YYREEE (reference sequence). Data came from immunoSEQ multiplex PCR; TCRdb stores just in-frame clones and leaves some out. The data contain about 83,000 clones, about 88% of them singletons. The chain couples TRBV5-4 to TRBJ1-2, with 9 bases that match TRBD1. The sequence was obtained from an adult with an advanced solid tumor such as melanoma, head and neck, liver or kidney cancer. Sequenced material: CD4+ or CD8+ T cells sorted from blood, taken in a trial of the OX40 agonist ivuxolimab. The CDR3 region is CASSLNAGQGGYGYTF. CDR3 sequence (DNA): TGTGCCAGCAGTCTGAATGCGGGACAGGGCGGCTATGGCTACACCTTC. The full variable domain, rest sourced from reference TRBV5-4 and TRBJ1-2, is ETGVTQSPTHLIKTRGQQVTLRCSSQSGHNTVSWYQQALGQGPQFIFQYYREEENGRGNFPPRFSGLQFPNYSSELNVNALELDDSALYLCASSLNAGQGGYGYTFGSGTRLTVV.